This T cell receptor beta chain is drawn from a study of immune characterization of retroperitoneal liposarcoma (dated by TCRdb to between 2018 and 2021). CDR3 length: 15 amino acids, cysteine to phenylalanine. Only the CDR3 part of the read is kept: 45 bases, read in frame from the first base. Trimmed from V: 7 bases; trimmed from J: 9 bases; junction bases lacking a gene match: 14. Receptor amplification or capture employed PCR. Sequencing relied on a NextSeq 500. TCRdb applied fastp at Q25 and MiXCR to the public reads, then kept only in-frame beta chains. Rows are unified per CDR3 protein, each entry keeping the most common DNA and genes. Recorded for this sample are under 2,000 distinct CDR3 sequences; about 45% of them occurred a single time. The ten largest clonotypes hold around 21% of the sample. As concerns this clonotype: The clone's antigen remains unknown. Per-nucleotide qualities are absent, and no much larger clonotype sits a single base away.

The rearranged chain carries TRBV12-3 or TRBV12-4 and TRBJ2-4; TRBD2 agrees with 8 junctional bases. The sequence was collected from a female donor with retroperitoneal liposarcoma. Specimen: tumor tissue. This receptor carries the CDR3 CASTTQRGRAGIQYF. The DNA sequence reads TGTGCCAGCACCACCCAGCGGGGGAGAGCGGGCATTCAGTACTTC.